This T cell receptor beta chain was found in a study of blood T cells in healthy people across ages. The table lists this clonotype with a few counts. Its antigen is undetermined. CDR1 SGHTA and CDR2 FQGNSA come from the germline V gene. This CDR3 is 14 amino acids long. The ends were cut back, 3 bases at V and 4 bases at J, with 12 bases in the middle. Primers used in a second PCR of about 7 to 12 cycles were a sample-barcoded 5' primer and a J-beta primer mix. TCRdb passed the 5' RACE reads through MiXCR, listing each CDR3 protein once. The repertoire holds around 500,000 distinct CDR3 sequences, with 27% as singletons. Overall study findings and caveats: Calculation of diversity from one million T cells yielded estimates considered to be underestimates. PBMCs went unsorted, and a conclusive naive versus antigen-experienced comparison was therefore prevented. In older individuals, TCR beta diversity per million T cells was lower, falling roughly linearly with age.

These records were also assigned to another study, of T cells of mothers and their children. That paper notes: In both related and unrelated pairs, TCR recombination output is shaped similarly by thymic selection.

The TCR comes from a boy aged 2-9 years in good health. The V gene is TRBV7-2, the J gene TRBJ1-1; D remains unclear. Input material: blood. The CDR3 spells CASSFVASGTEAFF. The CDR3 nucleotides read TGTGCCAGCAGCTTCGTAGCGTCTGGCACTGAAGCTTTCTTT.